The source of this T cell receptor (beta chain) is a study of technical replicates of blood from several donors (dated by TCRdb to 2017 to 2019). CDR3 length: 13 amino acids, cysteine to phenylalanine. Left in the record is the CDR3 DNA by itself, 39 bases read in frame from the first base. Ends trimmed: V by 2 bases, J by 1 base; bases unmatched to a gene: 2. Looking up the germline V gene (reference sequence) yields CDR1 GTSNPN and CDR2 SVGIG. The method was the immunoSEQ multiplex PCR assay. TCRdb carries this immuneACCESS record with in-frame sequences only. Its versions omit some clonotypes, under half of them owing to an unresolved V gene in the studies checked, with the rest unexplained. In this sample the table shows more than 90,000 clones, 95% of which occur a single time. Over 0.2% of the sample lies in the top ten. A word on this clone: Its antigen specificity is not known. No per-base quality is available; no much larger clone lies one base away.

The chain is assembled from TRBV30 and TRBJ2-7; 7 bases in between match TRBD1. The sequenced sample was T cells isolated from PBMCs. The receptor's source is a human donor in good health. The CDR3 reads CAWSLDRSYEQYF. The DNA sequence is given as TGTGCCTGGAGTCTGGACAGGTCCTACGAGCAGTACTTC.